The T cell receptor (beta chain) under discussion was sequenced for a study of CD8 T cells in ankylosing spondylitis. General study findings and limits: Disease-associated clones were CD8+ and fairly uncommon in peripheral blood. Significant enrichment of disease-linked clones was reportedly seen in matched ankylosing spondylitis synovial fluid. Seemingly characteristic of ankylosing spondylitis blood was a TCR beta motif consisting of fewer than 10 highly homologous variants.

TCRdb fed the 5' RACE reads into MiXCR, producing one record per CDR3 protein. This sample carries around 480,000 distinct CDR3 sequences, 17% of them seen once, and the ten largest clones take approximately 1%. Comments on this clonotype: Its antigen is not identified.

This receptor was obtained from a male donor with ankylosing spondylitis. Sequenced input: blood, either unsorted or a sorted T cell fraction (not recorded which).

The CDR3 DNA reads TGTGCCAGCAGCTTATGGCCAGGAGCCACCGGGGAGCTGTTTTTT. It yields the protein CASSLWPGATGELFF. J is TRBJ2-2 and V is TRBV7-9; D not certain. V was clipped by 2 bases and J by 4 bases, with 11 bases between them. The CDR3 extends over 15 amino acids. Germline V gene data show CDR1 as SEHNR and CDR2 as FQNEAQ (reference sequence).